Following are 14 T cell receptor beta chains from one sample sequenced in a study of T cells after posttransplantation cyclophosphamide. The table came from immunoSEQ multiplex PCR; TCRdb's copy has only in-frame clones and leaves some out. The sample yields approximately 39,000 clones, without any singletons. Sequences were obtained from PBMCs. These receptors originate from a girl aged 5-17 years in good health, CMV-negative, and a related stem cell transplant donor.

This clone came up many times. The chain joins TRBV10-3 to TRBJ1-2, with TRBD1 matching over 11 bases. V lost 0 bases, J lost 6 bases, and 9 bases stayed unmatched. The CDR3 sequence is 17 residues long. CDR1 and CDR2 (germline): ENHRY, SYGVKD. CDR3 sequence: CAISESGQGAPRNGYTF. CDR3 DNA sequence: TGTGCCATCAGTGAGTCTGGACAGGGGGCGCCCAGGAATGGCTACACCTTC.

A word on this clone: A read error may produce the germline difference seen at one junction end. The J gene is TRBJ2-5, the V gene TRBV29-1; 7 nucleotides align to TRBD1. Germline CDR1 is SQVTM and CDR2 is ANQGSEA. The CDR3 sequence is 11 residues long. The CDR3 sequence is CGVDRAETQYF. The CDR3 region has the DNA TGCGGCGTTGACAGGGCGGAGACCCAGTACTTC.

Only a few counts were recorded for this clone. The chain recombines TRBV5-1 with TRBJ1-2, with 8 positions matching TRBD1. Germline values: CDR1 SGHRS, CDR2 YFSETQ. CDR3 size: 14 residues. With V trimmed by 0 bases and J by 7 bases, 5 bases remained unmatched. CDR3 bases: TGCGCCAGCAGCTTGGGACAGGGGAGTCTTGGCTACACCTTC. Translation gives CASSLGQGSLGYTF. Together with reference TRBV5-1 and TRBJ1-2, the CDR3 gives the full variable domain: KAGVTQTPRYLIKTRGQQVTLSCSPISGHRSVSWYQQTPGQGLQFLFEYFSETQRNKGNFPGRFSGRQFSNSRSEMNVSTLELGDSALYLCASSLGQGSLGYTFGSGTRLTVV.

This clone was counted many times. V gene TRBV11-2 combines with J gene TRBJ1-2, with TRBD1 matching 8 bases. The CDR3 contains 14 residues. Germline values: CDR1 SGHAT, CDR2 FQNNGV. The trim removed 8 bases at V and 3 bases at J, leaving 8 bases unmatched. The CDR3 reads CASHRTGSDYGYTF. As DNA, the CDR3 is TGTGCCAGCCACCGGACAGGGTCGGACTATGGCTACACCTTC.

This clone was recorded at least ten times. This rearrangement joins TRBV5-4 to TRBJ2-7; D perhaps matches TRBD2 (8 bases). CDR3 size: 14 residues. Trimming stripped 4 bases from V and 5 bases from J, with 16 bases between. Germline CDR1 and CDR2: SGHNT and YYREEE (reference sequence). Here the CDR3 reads CASSHGRGRDEQYF. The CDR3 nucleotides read TGTGCCAGCAGCCACGGGAGGGGGCGGGACGAGCAGTACTTC.

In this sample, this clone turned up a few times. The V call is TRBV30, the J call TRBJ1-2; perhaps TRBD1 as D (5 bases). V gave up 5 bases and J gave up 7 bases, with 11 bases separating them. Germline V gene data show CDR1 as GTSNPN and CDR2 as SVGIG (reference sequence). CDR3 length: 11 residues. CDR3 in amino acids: CAWGPGAGYTF. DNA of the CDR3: TGTGCCTGGGGCCCTGGGGCTGGCTACACCTTC.

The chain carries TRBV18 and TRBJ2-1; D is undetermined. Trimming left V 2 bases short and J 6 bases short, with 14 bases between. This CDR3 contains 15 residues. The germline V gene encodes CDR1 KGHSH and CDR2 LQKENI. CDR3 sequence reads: CASSPGQSRLNEQFF. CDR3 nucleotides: TGTGCCAGCTCACCAGGGCAGAGCCGTCTCAATGAGCAGTTCTTC.

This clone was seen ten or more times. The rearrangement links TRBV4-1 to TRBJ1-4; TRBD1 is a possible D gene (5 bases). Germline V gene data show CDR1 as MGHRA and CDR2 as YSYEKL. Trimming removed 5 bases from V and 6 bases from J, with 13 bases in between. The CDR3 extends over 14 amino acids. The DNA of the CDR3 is TGCGCCAGCAGCGGGCCAGGGCTGGATGAAAAACTGTTTTTT. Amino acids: CASSGPGLDEKLFF.

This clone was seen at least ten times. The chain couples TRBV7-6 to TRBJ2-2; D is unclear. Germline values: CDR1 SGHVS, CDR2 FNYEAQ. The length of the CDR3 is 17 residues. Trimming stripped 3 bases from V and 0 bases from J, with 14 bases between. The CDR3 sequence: CASSFSSTKSNTGELFF. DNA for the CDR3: TGTGCCAGCAGCTTTTCTAGTACAAAGTCGAACACCGGGGAGCTGTTTTTT.

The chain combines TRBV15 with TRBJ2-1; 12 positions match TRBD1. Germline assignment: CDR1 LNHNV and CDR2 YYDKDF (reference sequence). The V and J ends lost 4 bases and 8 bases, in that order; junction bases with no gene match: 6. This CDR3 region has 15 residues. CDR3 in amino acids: CATSNPGTGGYEQFF. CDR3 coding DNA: TGTGCCACCAGCAATCCCGGGACAGGGGGCTATGAGCAGTTCTTC.

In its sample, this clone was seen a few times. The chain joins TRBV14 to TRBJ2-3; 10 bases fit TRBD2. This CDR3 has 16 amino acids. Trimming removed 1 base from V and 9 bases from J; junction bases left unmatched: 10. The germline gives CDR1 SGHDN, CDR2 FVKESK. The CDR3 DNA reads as TGTGCCAGCAGCCAAGCCCGCCTAGCGGGAGCAGGGACGCAGTATTTT. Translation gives CASSQARLAGAGTQYF.

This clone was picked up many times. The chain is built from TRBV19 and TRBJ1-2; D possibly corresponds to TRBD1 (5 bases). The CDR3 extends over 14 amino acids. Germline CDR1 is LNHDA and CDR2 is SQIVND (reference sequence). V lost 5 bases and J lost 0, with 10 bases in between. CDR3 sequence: CASSGGDSNYGYTF. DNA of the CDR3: TGTGCCAGTAGTGGGGGGGACTCTAACTATGGCTACACCTTC.

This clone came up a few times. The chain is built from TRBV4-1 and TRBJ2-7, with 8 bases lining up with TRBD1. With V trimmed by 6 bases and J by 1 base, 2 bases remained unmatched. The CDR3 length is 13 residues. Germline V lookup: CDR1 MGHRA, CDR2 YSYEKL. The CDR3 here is CASRRTGSYEQYF. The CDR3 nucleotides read TGCGCCAGCAGGAGGACAGGGTCCTACGAGCAGTACTTC.

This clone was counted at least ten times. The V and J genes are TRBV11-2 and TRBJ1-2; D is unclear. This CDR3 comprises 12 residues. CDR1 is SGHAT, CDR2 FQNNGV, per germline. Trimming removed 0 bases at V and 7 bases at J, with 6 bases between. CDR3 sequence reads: CASSLDYSGYTF. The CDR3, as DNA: TGTGCCAGCAGCTTAGATTATTCTGGCTACACCTTC.